This is a list of T cell receptor beta chains from one sample in a study of monozygotic twins with inflammatory bowel disease. TCRdb reprocessed the 5' RACE reads and stores each CDR3 protein as one record, lacking DNA. Found here are 350,000 to 550,000 distinct CDR3 sequences; the top ten clones hold about 2.2%. The sample taken for sequencing was blood. All receptors come from a human donor with ulcerative colitis or Crohn's disease, or a healthy co-twin of an affected twin (not recorded which). Each CDR3 is given with its conserved first and last residue.

CASIGSYNEQFF	TRBV5-1	12	TRBJ2-1
CASSRTAFSGNTIYF	TRBV6-1	15	TRBJ1-3
CSAREGGSWNTEAFF	TRBV29-1	15	TRBJ1-1
CASRFGSRYEQYF	TRBV7-3	13	TRBJ2-7
CSARDRARGANTEAFF	TRBV20-1	16	TRBJ1-1
CASSHLFSGNTGELFF	TRBV7-2	16	TRBJ2-2
CASSLEAYVNNSPLHF	TRBV5-1	16	TRBJ1-6
CASSLDGPGASTGELFF	TRBV5-1	17	TRBJ2-2
CASRATRGQGDNSPLHF	TRBV5-4	17	TRBJ1-6
CASSQVSSANTDTQYF	TRBV3-1	16	TRBJ2-3
CASTPMYEQFF	TRBV12-3/TRBV12-4	11	TRBJ2-1
CSASTRVNTEAFF	TRBV20-1	13	TRBJ1-1
CASSPIPGDTANEQFF	TRBV12-3/TRBV12-4	16	TRBJ2-1
CASSGPGTSGGPYEQYF	TRBV5-1	17	TRBJ2-7
CSAWTPLYNEQFF	TRBV20-1	13	TRBJ2-1
CASSPTGVTGNEQFF	TRBV11-3	15	TRBJ2-1
CSVARDKDSPLHF	TRBV29-1	13	TRBJ1-6
CASRPPGKRDEQFF	TRBV3-1	14	TRBJ2-1
CASSIGGETQYF	TRBV5-1	12	TRBJ2-5
CASSLARGFEAFF	TRBV12-3/TRBV12-4	13	TRBJ1-1
CASSQGGTGGEKLFF	TRBV3-1	15	TRBJ1-4
CASTLEEGRSEQYF	TRBV6-2/TRBV6-3	14	TRBJ2-7
CASTQGGSGGYTF	TRBV12-3/TRBV12-4	13	TRBJ1-2
CASSQPLAGGANTQYF	TRBV11-2	16	TRBJ2-3
CSARPGTLKGQPQHF	TRBV20-1	15	TRBJ1-5
CASSLTMSGVTGANVLTF	TRBV5-1	18	TRBJ2-6
CASSWRGRETQYF	TRBV7-2	13	TRBJ2-5
CASSRRGGLIYEQFF	TRBV5-4	15	TRBJ2-1
CASSQDYRGSYGYTF	TRBV3-1	15	TRBJ1-2